Following are 23 T cell receptor beta chains from one sample sequenced in a study of blood T cell repertoires in COVID-19. Here immunoSEQ multiplex PCR was the method, and the copy in TCRdb shows in-frame clones only, minus some. In the table there are around 200,000 clones, 80% to 90% of which are singletons. The sequenced material came from PBMCs or T cells enriched from blood (not recorded which). Receptors originate from a man between 18 and 35 years old with acute COVID-19.

V usage is TRBV6-5 and J usage is TRBJ1-2; 7 nucleotides match TRBD1. CDR1 and CDR2 (germline): MNHEY, SVGAGI. The CDR3 spans 13 residues. J gave up 4 bases and V 6 bases, and 5 bases lay outside the gene matches. The CDR3 reads CASRGQTIYGYTF. The CDR3 nucleotides read TGTGCCAGCAGGGGACAGACCATCTATGGCTACACCTTC.

V and J are TRBV10-3 and TRBJ2-7; 8 bases are shared with TRBD2. Germline CDR1 and CDR2: ENHRY and SYGVKD. The ends lost 2 bases at V and 0 bases at J; junction bases unmatched: 0. CDR3 length equals 14 residues. The CDR3 DNA reads as TGTGCCATCAGTGAGAGCGGGAGCTCCTACGAGCAGTACTTC. Its translation: CAISESGSSYEQYF.

The chain is built from TRBV4-3 and TRBJ1-1, with D perhaps TRBD1 (6 bases). This CDR3 region has 15 residues. V was pared by 1 base and J by 5 bases, with 14 bases between. Germline-derived CDR1 and CDR2 are LGHNA and YSLEER. CDR3 protein: CASSQGWGGRTEAFF. CDR3 DNA sequence: TGCGCCAGCAGCCAAGGGTGGGGGGGCAGGACTGAAGCTTTCTTT.

The V call is TRBV4-2, the J call TRBJ1-1, with 7 bases identical to TRBD1. The CDR3 extends over 15 amino acids. Trimming removed 6 bases from V and 1 base from J; junction bases left unmatched: 8. Germline CDR1 and CDR2: LGHNA and YNFKEQ. The CDR3 protein is CASRLTGQQNTEAFF. The CDR3 bases are TGTGCCAGCAGGCTAACGGGACAGCAGAACACTGAAGCTTTCTTT.

V and J are TRBV28 and TRBJ2-7; unclear D gene. The CDR3 length is 12 residues. The V end was cut by 10 bases, the J end by 1 base, with 11 bases between. Germline V gives CDR1 MDHEN, CDR2 SYDVKM. The DNA for the CDR3 is TGTGCCATGCCTGGGCTGTCCTACGAGCAGTACTTC. Amino acids: CAMPGLSYEQYF.

The chain has TRBV28 and TRBJ2-3, with 9 bases aligning to TRBD2. The CDR3 is made up of 16 amino acids. J was trimmed by 5 bases and V by 3 bases; bases with no gene match: 9. CDR1 MDHEN and CDR2 SYDVKM come from the germline V gene. This chain's CDR3 is CASSFVLAGLGDTQYF. In DNA, the CDR3 is TGTGCCAGCAGTTTTGTCCTAGCGGGACTGGGAGATACGCAGTATTTT.

The V gene is TRBV10-1, the J gene TRBJ2-1, with TRBD1 identical over 11 bases. V lost 4 bases, J lost 7 bases, and 3 bases stayed unmatched. The CDR3 contains 14 residues. Per the germline V gene, CDR1 is WNHNN and CDR2 is SYGVQD (reference sequence). The DNA for the CDR3 is TGCGCCAGCAGTGTCGGGACAGGGGGGAATGAGCAGTTCTTC. The encoded protein is CASSVGTGGNEQFF.

The V and J genes are TRBV6-5 and TRBJ2-5, with D unresolved. Trimming left V 1 base short and J 2 bases short, with 5 bases between. The CDR3 runs 13 residues. CDR1 is MNHEY, CDR2 SVGAGI, per germline. The CDR3 here is CASSYFGQETQYF. In nucleotides, the CDR3 is TGTGCCAGCAGTTACTTCGGGCAAGAGACCCAGTACTTC.

The chain is built from TRBV27 and TRBJ2-5; 7 positions match TRBD2. Looked up from germline, CDR1 is MNHEY and CDR2 is SMNVEV (reference sequence). The CDR3 totals 16 residues. With 5 bases clipped from V and 0 bases from J, the junction kept 9 bases outside the gene matches. CDR3 sequence reads: CASSPLWRENQETQYF. The CDR3 DNA reads as TGTGCCAGCAGTCCCCTTTGGCGGGAGAACCAAGAGACCCAGTACTTC.

CDR3 DNA sequence: TGCAGCGTTGAAGACGGGAAGGCCTATGGCTACACCTTC. This gives the protein CSVEDGKAYGYTF. V usage is TRBV29-1 and J usage is TRBJ1-2; D unclear. V lost 0 bases and J lost 4, with 9 bases in between. The CDR3 is 13 amino acids. Per germline, CDR1 SQVTM and CDR2 ANQGSEA.

The CDR3 loop is CASSQSKGYTF. CDR3 sequence (DNA): TGCGCCAGCAGCCAGAGTAAGGGCTACACCTTC. The chain is built from TRBV4-1 and TRBJ1-2; D is unresolved. V lost 3 bases, J lost 8 bases, and 7 bases lay in between. This CDR3 comprises 11 residues. Germline assignment: CDR1 MGHRA and CDR2 YSYEKL.

V is TRBV29-1 and J is TRBJ1-2; D ambiguous. Per germline, CDR1 SQVTM and CDR2 ANQGSEA. This CDR3 contains 11 residues. Trimming took 7 bases from V and 6 from J, leaving 12 bases between them. The CDR3 DNA reads as TGCAGCGGCCGTTACGGTGATGGCTACACCTTC. This gives the protein CSGRYGDGYTF.

The CDR3 DNA is TGTGCCAGCAGCCACAGGGTCGATGGCTACACCTTC. Amino acid sequence: CASSHRVDGYTF. The rearrangement uses TRBV3-1 (or the pseudogene TRBV3-2) and TRBJ1-2; a possible D gene is TRBD1 (5 bases). V was cut by 3 bases and J by 6 bases, with 8 bases left in between. The CDR3 has 12 residues. CDR1 and CDR2 (germline): LGHDT, YNNKEL (reference sequence).

The chain carries TRBV5-1 and TRBJ2-3; 8 bases align to TRBD2. Per germline, CDR1 SGHRS and CDR2 YFSETQ. J was trimmed by 0 bases and V by 9 bases; bases with no gene match: 12. The CDR3 runs 16 residues. The CDR3 spells CATAPGSGSSTDTQYF. The CDR3 bases are TGCGCCACCGCCCCGGGGAGCGGGAGTAGCACAGATACGCAGTATTTT.

This sequence joins TRBV6-6 and TRBJ1-5; 7 bases map to TRBD1. V lost 2 bases, J lost 4 bases, and 5 bases stayed unmatched. The CDR3 spans 15 residues. CDR1 and CDR2 from the germline V gene are MNHNY and SVGAGI (reference sequence). The CDR3 region has the DNA TGTGCCAGCAGTTACGAGTCAGGGGGGAATCAGCCCCAGCATTTT. Its translation: CASSYESGGNQPQHF.

CDR3 in DNA: TGTGCCAGCAGCCGACTTACAGGGGGCAGAACTGAAGCTTTCTTT. Amino acid sequence: CASSRLTGGRTEAFF. The chain uses TRBV7-9 and TRBJ1-1; 9 nucleotides line up with TRBD1. This CDR3 is built from 15 residues. The V and J ends lost 5 bases and 5 bases, in that order; junction bases with no gene match: 9. Germline CDR1 and CDR2: SEHNR and FQNEAQ (reference sequence).

The J gene is TRBJ1-1, the V gene TRBV9; D possibly corresponds to TRBD1 (6 bases). The germline V gene encodes CDR1 SGDLS and CDR2 YYNGEE. The V end was cut by 6 bases, the J end by 11 bases, with 20 bases between. This CDR3 has 13 residues. As DNA, the CDR3 is TGTGCCAGCACCCCACCTCAGGGGAATGGCGCTTTCTTT. Its protein is CASTPPQGNGAFF.

This clone was recorded a few times. The chain employs TRBV28 and TRBJ1-2; 7 bases agree with TRBD1. This CDR3 spans 13 amino acids. Germline trimming cut 8 bases from V and 4 bases from J; bases unmatched to any gene: 7. Per the germline V gene, CDR1 is MDHEN and CDR2 is SYDVKM. The DNA for the CDR3 is TGTGCCAGCCTCGCAGACAGGGTCTATGGCTACACCTTC. This translates into CASLADRVYGYTF.

The chain uses TRBV28 and TRBJ2-5, with a tentative D call TRBD2 (7 bases). CDR3 size: 14 residues. V lost 4 bases to trimming and J lost 4 bases, with 13 bases between them. The germline gives CDR1 MDHEN, CDR2 SYDVKM. The CDR3 DNA reads as TGTGCCAGCAGTTGGGGGGGCGAGCCAGAGACCCAGTACTTC. It codes for CASSWGGEPETQYF.

V gene TRBV10-2 combines with J gene TRBJ1-5; possibly TRBD1 for D (5 bases). The CDR3 extends over 16 amino acids. The V gene's germline CDR1 is WSHSY and CDR2 SAAADI. V lost 9 bases to trimming and J lost 0 bases, with 18 bases between them. CDR3 sequence reads: CARRISSGGSNQPQHF. The CDR3 DNA is TGCGCCAGACGCATAAGTAGCGGGGGTAGCAATCAGCCCCAGCATTTT.

In regard to this clone: Within the sample, other DNA sequences also encode this same CDR3. This chain connects TRBV18 to TRBJ1-1; D not resolved. CDR1 and CDR2 from the germline V gene are KGHSH and LQKENI. V lost 5 bases and J lost 5, with 18 bases in between. The CDR3 consists of 15 residues. The CDR3 region is CASSSESGGRTEAFF. CDR3 nucleotide sequence: TGTGCCAGCTCAAGCGAATCAGGAGGGAGGACTGAAGCTTTCTTT. Variable domain in full (rest from reference TRBV18 and TRBJ1-1): NAGVMQNPRHLVRRRGQEARLRCSPMKGHSHVYWYRQLPEEGLKFMVYLQKENIIDESGMPKERFSAEFPKEGPSILRIQQVVRGDSAAYFCASSSESGGRTEAFFGQGTRLTVV.

V is TRBV4-1 and J is TRBJ2-3, with TRBD2 matching over 12 bases. This CDR3 spans 15 amino acids. J was trimmed by 1 base and V by 5 bases; bases with no gene match: 1. CDR1 MGHRA and CDR2 YSYEKL come from the germline V gene. DNA of the CDR3: TGCGCCAGCAGCGGGACTAGCGGGCGCACAGATACGCAGTATTTT. Translating gives CASSGTSGRTDTQYF.

J is TRBJ1-1 and V is TRBV2, with 7 bases that match TRBD1. After removal of 7 bases from V and 3 bases from J, the junction contained 5 bases not matched to a gene. Germline CDR1 SNHLY, CDR2 FYNNEI. The CDR3 sequence is 13 residues long. The CDR3 sequence is CASTGRGDTEAFF. CDR3 coding DNA: TGTGCCAGCACGGGCAGGGGGGACACTGAAGCTTTCTTT.